Reported below is one T cell receptor (beta chain). The antigen is unknown. Measured with immunoSEQ multiplex PCR; TCRdb has only the in-frame clones, and not every one. The data show 75,000 to 100,000 clones, about 93% seen once. As for time point: cycle 4 day 1 (C4D1), after five to seven weeks of nivolumab. Each and every patient relapsed after autologous stem cell transplantation, and patients got differing brentuximab vedotin exposure. The data were taken from a study of PD-1 blockade in classical Hodgkin lymphoma. The wider study: Treatment was intravenous nivolumab, 3 mg/kg every 2 weeks, until progression.

Germline loops: CDR1 KGHSH, CDR2 LQKENI. V dropped 6 bases and J dropped 4 bases, with 24 bases sitting between them. There are 17 residues in the CDR3. Study conclusions and caveats: Reports indicated that newly diagnosed patients had lower baseline TCR diversity than healthy donors did.

V gene TRBV18 combines with J gene TRBJ1-2; tentatively, D is TRBD1 (5 bases). Here the sequenced sample was peripheral blood mononuclear cells (PBMCs), taken before the fourth cycle of nivolumab. The TCR comes from a human donor with classical Hodgkin lymphoma. The CDR3 here is CASSQGIEEQRIYGYTF. CDR3 sequence (DNA): TGTGCCAGCTCCCAGGGAATTGAGGAACAAAGGATCTATGGCTACACCTTC.